This T cell receptor (beta chain) was obtained from a study of Graves' ophthalmopathy and Graves' hyperthyroidism. Overall study: In this cohort's terms, stable hyperthyroidism meant no ophthalmopathy by 18 months of follow-up.

Hyperthyroidism cases were recent diagnoses of under 2 months' duration in people aged 18 to 65. A diagnosis was made from clinical symptoms together with serum thyroxine, TRAb, thyroid ultrasound and orbital computed tomography. Amplified material comprised TCR beta CDR3 regions derived from RNA transcripts. First-round RT-PCR used HTBI primers; second-round multiplex PCR followed. TCRdb reanalysed the multiplex PCR reads using MiXCR and keeps one entry per CDR3 protein. The repertoire holds about 600,000 distinct CDR3 sequences, with roughly 39% as singletons. Between the trimmed V and J ends, which lost 2 bases and 5 bases, there was a span of 26 bases. This CDR3 contains 19 residues. The germline V gene has CDR1 SGHRS and CDR2 YFSETQ.

The chain links TRBV5-1 to TRBJ1-5; D may be TRBD1 (6 bases). Sequencing was performed on peripheral blood or thyroid tissue (not recorded which). This receptor was taken from an adult man with Graves' hyperthyroidism. The CDR3 loop reads CASSLGATTGGHGYQPQHF. The CDR3 DNA is TGCGCCAGCAGCTTAGGCGCGACAACGGGGGGCCATGGCTATCAGCCCCAGCATTTT.